The clone carrying this T cell receptor beta chain appeared many times. Its antigen is still unknown. The data derive from a study of CD8 T cells in ankylosing spondylitis. Study-wide points: Within ankylosing spondylitis blood, a TCR beta motif made up of under 10 highly homologous variants appeared to be characteristic.

V was shortened by 2 bases and J by 0 bases, with 2 bases between the two germline ends. The CDR3 runs 13 residues. TCRdb reanalysed the 5' RACE reads using MiXCR and keeps one entry per CDR3 protein. The data show some 270,000 distinct CDR3 sequences, with 18% seen just once and around 32% held by the top ten. The receptor was derived from a male donor with ankylosing spondylitis or in good health (not recorded which). The specimen sequenced was blood, either unsorted or a sorted T cell fraction (not recorded which). The chain is built from TRBV6-7 and TRBJ1-5; D unclear. TRBV6-7 is flagged as an ORF with uncertain function. This CDR3 is CASSYLSNQPQHF. DNA for the CDR3: TGTGCCAGCAGTTACCTTAGCAATCAGCCCCAGCATTTT.